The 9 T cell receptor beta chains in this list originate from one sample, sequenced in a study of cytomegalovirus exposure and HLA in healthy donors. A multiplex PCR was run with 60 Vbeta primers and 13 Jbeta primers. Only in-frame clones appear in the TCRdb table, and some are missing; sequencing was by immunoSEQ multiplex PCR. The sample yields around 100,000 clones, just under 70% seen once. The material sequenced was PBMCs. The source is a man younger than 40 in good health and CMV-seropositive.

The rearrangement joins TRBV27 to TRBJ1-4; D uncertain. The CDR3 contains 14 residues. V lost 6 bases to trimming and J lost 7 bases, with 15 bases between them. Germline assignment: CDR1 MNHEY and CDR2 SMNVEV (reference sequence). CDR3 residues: CASSDGVRLEKLFF. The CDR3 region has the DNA TGTGCCAGCAGCGACGGGGTTCGACTTGAAAAACTGTTTTTT.

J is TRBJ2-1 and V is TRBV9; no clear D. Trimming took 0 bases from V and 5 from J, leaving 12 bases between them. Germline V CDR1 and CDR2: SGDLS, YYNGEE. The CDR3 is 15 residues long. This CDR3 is CASSVVSRPDNEQFF. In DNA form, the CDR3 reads TGTGCCAGCAGCGTAGTATCTAGGCCTGACAATGAGCAGTTCTTC.

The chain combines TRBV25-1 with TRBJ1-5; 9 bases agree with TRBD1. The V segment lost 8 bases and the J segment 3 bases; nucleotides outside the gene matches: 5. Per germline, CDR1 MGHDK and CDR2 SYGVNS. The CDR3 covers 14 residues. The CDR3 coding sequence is TGTGCCAGCTCCATACAGGGGGCCAATCAGCCCCAGCATTTT. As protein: CASSIQGANQPQHF.

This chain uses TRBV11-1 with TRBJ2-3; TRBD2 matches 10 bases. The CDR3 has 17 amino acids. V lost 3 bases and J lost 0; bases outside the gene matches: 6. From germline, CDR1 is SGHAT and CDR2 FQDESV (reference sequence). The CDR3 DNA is TGTGCCAGCAGCTTTTTCTCAGCGGGGGGGAGCACAGATACGCAGTATTTT. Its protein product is CASSFFSAGGSTDTQYF. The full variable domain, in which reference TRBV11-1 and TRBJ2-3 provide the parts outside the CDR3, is EAEVAQSPRYKITEKSQAVAFWCDPISGHATLYWYRQILGQGPELLVQFQDESVVDDSQLPKDRFSAERLKGVDSTLKIQPAELGDSAMYLCASSFFSAGGSTDTQYFGPGTRLTVL.

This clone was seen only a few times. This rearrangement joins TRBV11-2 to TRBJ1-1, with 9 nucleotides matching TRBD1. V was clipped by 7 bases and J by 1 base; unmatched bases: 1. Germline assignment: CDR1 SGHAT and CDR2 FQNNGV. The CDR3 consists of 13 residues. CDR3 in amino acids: CASMGQGNTEAFF. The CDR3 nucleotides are TGTGCCAGCATGGGACAGGGGAACACTGAAGCTTTCTTT.

The CDR3 region is CASTEGLAIFKGETQYF. CDR3 bases: TGTGCCAGCACTGAGGGGCTAGCGATCTTTAAAGGGGAGACCCAGTACTTC. J is TRBJ2-5 and V is TRBV11-2; possible D gene TRBD2, 6 bases. This CDR3 has 17 residues. The germline CDR1 and CDR2 sequences are SGHAT and FQNNGV. V lost 7 bases to trimming and J lost 5 bases, with 26 bases between them.

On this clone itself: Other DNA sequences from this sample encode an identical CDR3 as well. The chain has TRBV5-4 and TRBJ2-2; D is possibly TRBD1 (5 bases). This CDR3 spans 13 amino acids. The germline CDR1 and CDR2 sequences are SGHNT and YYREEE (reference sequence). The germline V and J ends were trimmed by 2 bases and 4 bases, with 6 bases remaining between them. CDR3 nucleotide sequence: TGTGCCAGCAGCTTAACAGGCACCGGGGAGCTGTTTTTT. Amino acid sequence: CASSLTGTGELFF.

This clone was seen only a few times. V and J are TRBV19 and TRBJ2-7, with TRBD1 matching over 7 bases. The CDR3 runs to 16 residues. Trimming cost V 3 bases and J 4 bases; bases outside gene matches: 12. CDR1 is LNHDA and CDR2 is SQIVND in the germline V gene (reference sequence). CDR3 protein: CASSMGQTTGRYEQYF. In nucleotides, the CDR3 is TGTGCCAGTAGTATGGGACAGACTACGGGGAGATACGAGCAGTACTTC. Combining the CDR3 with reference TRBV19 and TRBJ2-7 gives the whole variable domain DGGITQSPKYLFRKEGQNVTLSCEQNLNHDAMYWYRQDPGQGLRLIYYSQIVNDFQKGDIAEGYSVSREKKESFPLTVTSAQKNPTAFYLCASSMGQTTGRYEQYFGPGTRLTVT.

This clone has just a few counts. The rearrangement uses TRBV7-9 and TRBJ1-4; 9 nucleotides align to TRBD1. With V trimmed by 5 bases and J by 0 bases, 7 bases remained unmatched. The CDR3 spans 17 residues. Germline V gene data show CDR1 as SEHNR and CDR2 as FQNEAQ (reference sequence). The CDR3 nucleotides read TGTGCCAGCAGCCGGATAACAGGGGGCACAACTAATGAAAAACTGTTTTTT. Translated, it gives CASSRITGGTTNEKLFF.